The next 29 T cell receptor beta chains were all read from a single sample in a study of human T cells and chemical hapten exposure. The time point was: pre-sensitization, week 0. Treatment of the sample: therapeutic diphenylcyclopropenone sensitization with weekly scalp DPC. TCRdb called the RACE reads again in MiXCR, with one record for every CDR3 protein. The table records around 330,000 distinct CDR3 sequences, 5.5% of them present only once. The sequencing used whole blood, collected in connection with sensitization to the hapten diphenylcyclopropenone (DPC). The receptors shown here come from a woman aged 18-29 years with alopecia areata. Some clones in this sample may be carry-over from other donors' samples.

This chain uses TRBV20-1 with TRBJ2-3, with a tentative D call TRBD2 (5 bases). Germline V gene data show CDR1 as DFQATT and CDR2 as SNEGSKA (reference sequence). The CDR3 length is 16 residues. Trimming took 0 bases from V and 1 from J, leaving 14 bases between them. The CDR3 DNA sequence: TGCAGTGCTAGAGATTTACTAGGGTGGGGCACAGATACGCAGTATTTT. Its translation: CSARDLLGWGTDTQYF.

This clonotype was seen many times. The rearrangement uses TRBV11-1 and TRBJ2-3; 10 positions match TRBD1. This CDR3 is 16 amino acids long. Germline CDR1 reads SGHAT; CDR2 reads FQDESV (reference sequence). Trimming took 2 bases from V and 1 from J; bases not matched to a gene: 3. The CDR3 is CASSLSGTGGTDTQYF. The DNA of the CDR3 is TGTGCCAGCAGCTTAAGCGGGACAGGGGGCACAGATACGCAGTATTTT.

This clonotype was picked up a small number of times. The V gene is TRBV11-1, the J gene TRBJ2-2; TRBD2 is a possible D gene (6 bases). CDR3 length: 15 amino acids. From germline, CDR1 is SGHAT and CDR2 FQDESV (reference sequence). V was cut by 3 bases and J by 6 bases, with 14 bases left in between. CDR3 nucleotides: TGTGCCAGCAGCTTGCTCCGGGACTTTGCCGGGGAGCTGTTTTTT. This gives the protein CASSLLRDFAGELFF. Supplemented by reference TRBV11-1 and TRBJ2-2, the full variable domain reads EAEVAQSPRYKITEKSQAVAFWCDPISGHATLYWYRQILGQGPELLVQFQDESVVDDSQLPKDRFSAERLKGVDSTLKIQPAELGDSAMYLCASSLLRDFAGELFFGEGSRLTVL.

This clonotype was counted ten times or more. This chain uses TRBV20-1 with TRBJ2-3; 7 nucleotides match TRBD2. Germline-derived CDR1 and CDR2 are DFQATT and SNEGSKA (reference sequence). Trimming took 2 bases from V and 4 from J; bases not matched to a gene: 6. The CDR3 is 14 amino acids. The CDR3 reads CSARRSGGSDTQYF. The CDR3 DNA follows: TGCAGTGCTAGACGGTCGGGGGGTTCAGATACGCAGTATTTT.

This clonotype was counted only a few times. V and J are TRBV18 and TRBJ1-4; 8 bases line up with TRBD1. Germline loops: CDR1 KGHSH, CDR2 LQKENI. This CDR3 comprises 15 residues. J lost 1 base, V lost 6 bases, and 4 bases had no gene match. CDR3 coding DNA: TGTGCCAGCTCCCAAGGACAGGGAACTAATGAAAAACTGTTTTTT. Translation: CASSQGQGTNEKLFF.

V gene TRBV2 combines with J gene TRBJ1-2; 7 bases line up with TRBD1. Germline V gene sequence: CDR1 SNHLY, CDR2 FYNNEI. V trimming: 10 bases; J trimming: 0 bases; junction bases outside the gene matches: 5. The length of the CDR3 is 13 residues. The CDR3 region is CAMGGQSNYGYTF. As DNA, the CDR3 is TGTGCCATGGGGGGACAGTCTAACTATGGCTACACCTTC.

V usage is TRBV5-1 and J usage is TRBJ2-3; perhaps TRBD2 as D (5 bases). Germline V gives CDR1 SGHRS, CDR2 YFSETQ. Trimming pared 0 bases from V and 2 bases from J, leaving 10 bases between. This CDR3 has 15 residues. The CDR3 sequence: CASSLAFLATDTQYF. CDR3 sequence (DNA): TGCGCCAGCAGCTTGGCCTTTCTAGCCACAGATACGCAGTATTTT.

This clonotype was detected ten times or more. V usage is TRBV6-5 and J usage is TRBJ2-4, with a weak D call TRBD1 (6 bases). Germline V lookup: CDR1 MNHEY, CDR2 SVGAGI. The CDR3 sequence is 16 residues long. Deletions cut 5 bases from V and 0 bases from J, with 14 bases between. For the CDR3, the DNA is TGTGCCAGCAGTCAGTGGGGGCGACTAGCCAAAAACATTCAGTACTTC. This sequence encodes CASSQWGRLAKNIQYF.

This sequence joins TRBV6-2 or TRBV6-3 and TRBJ1-1; D remains ambiguous. CDR1 is MNHEY and CDR2 is SVGEGT in the germline V gene. V was shortened by 2 bases and J by 0 bases, with 13 bases between the two germline ends. This CDR3 is 16 amino acids long. Here the CDR3 reads CASSYGETGMNTEAFF. DNA of the CDR3: TGTGCCAGCAGTTACGGGGAAACGGGCATGAACACTGAAGCTTTCTTT.

This clonotype was observed at least ten times. This chain links TRBV6-6 with TRBJ2-3, with TRBD1 as a possible D gene (5 bases). Trimming took off 7 bases at V and 0 bases at J, with 8 bases between the two ends. Per germline, CDR1 MNHNY and CDR2 SVGAGI (reference sequence). There are 13 residues in the CDR3. The CDR3 sequence is CASKGASTDTQYF. DNA of the CDR3: TGTGCCAGCAAAGGGGCTAGCACAGATACGCAGTATTTT.

The chain employs TRBV28 and TRBJ1-1; D unresolved. This CDR3 contains 14 residues. V was cut by 3 bases and J by 0 bases, with 8 bases left in between. Germline CDR1 MDHEN, CDR2 SYDVKM. The CDR3 bases are TGTGCCAGCAGTTTCCGGCCTATGAACACTGAAGCTTTCTTT. Its translation: CASSFRPMNTEAFF.

This clonotype was recorded many times. CDR3 region: CASSLAEDGEQFF. Here the CDR3 DNA reads TGCGCCAGCAGCTTGGCCGAGGACGGTGAGCAGTTCTTC. This chain joins TRBV5-1 and TRBJ2-1; D is ambiguous. CDR3 length: 13 amino acids. V was pared by 0 bases and J by 9 bases, with 10 bases between. Per germline, CDR1 SGHRS and CDR2 YFSETQ.

V and J are TRBV4-1 and TRBJ2-7, with D possibly being TRBD1 (6 bases). The CDR3 is made up of 14 amino acids. In germline, CDR1 is MGHRA, CDR2 YSYEKL. The V and J ends lost 4 bases and 2 bases respectively, with 12 bases between them. This CDR3 reads CASSPRDITYEQYF. The CDR3, as DNA: TGCGCCAGCAGCCCCCGGGACATAACCTACGAGCAGTACTTC.

Ten or more counts support this clonotype. The gene calls are TRBV28 and TRBJ2-5, with D uncertain. V lost 10 bases, J lost 2 bases, and 11 bases lay in between. CDR1 and CDR2 from the germline V gene are MDHEN and SYDVKM. The CDR3 consists of 12 residues. CDR3 sequence reads: CAISLEQETQYF. As DNA, the CDR3 is TGTGCCATCTCCCTTGAACAAGAGACCCAGTACTTC. Together with reference TRBV28 and TRBJ2-5, the CDR3 gives the full variable domain: DVKVTQSSRYLVKRTGEKVFLECVQDMDHENMFWYRQDPGLGLRLIYFSYDVKMKEKGDIPEGYSVSREKKERFSLILESASTNQTSMYLCAISLEQETQYFGPGTRLLVL.

This clonotype was seen a few times. The chain uses TRBV2 and TRBJ1-1; 9 nucleotides agree with TRBD1. Germline V lookup: CDR1 SNHLY, CDR2 FYNNEI. The CDR3 is made up of 20 amino acids. With 6 bases clipped from V and 0 bases from J, the junction kept 20 bases outside the gene matches. The CDR3 nucleotides are TGTGCCAGCAGGGGCGGGACAGGGCCCAGTCTAAGGGGCATGAACACTGAAGCTTTCTTT. Protein: CASRGGTGPSLRGMNTEAFF.

Concerning this clonotype: Given a much more abundant clone one base away, this may be a read error. The J gene is TRBJ2-3, the V gene TRBV6-6; 8 nucleotides match TRBD2. The germline gives CDR1 MNHNY, CDR2 SVGAGI (reference sequence). Losses at the gene ends were 5 bases for V and 3 bases for J; bases not matched to a gene: 7. The CDR3 consists of 15 residues. The DNA of the CDR3 is TGTGCCAGCAGTCCCTGGGCTAGCGGGACAGATACGCAGTATTTT. Translation: CASSPWASGTDTQYF.

The chain carries TRBV7-8 and TRBJ2-7; weak D call: TRBD1 (6 bases). The V and J ends lost 5 bases and 3 bases respectively, with 29 bases between them. Germline loops: CDR1 SGHVS, CDR2 FQNEAQ. The CDR3 consists of 19 residues. Written as DNA, the CDR3 is TGTGCCAGCAGCCTGATTCGGCGAGAGGGGGTAAACTCGTACTACGAGCAGTACTTC. This translates into CASSLIRREGVNSYYEQYF.

The chain has TRBV6-2 or TRBV6-3 and TRBJ1-1; 7 nucleotides match TRBD1. Per the germline V gene, CDR1 is MNHEY and CDR2 is SVGEGT. CDR3 length: 12 amino acids. The junction had 7 bases not matched to a gene; V was cut back by 7 bases and J by 8 bases. This CDR3 is CASMSRGGEAFF. CDR3 sequence (DNA): TGTGCCAGCATGAGCAGGGGGGGAGAAGCTTTCTTT.

This clonotype was recorded many times. The gene calls are TRBV7-2 and TRBJ1-3; no clear D. The germline gives CDR1 SGHTA, CDR2 FQGNSA. V lost 3 bases, J lost 1 base, and 10 bases lay in between. The CDR3 is 15 amino acids. For the CDR3, the DNA is TGTGCCAGCAGCTTCAGGACCGGGTCTGGAAACACCATATATTTT. This encodes CASSFRTGSGNTIYF. Full variable domain (remainder filled in from reference TRBV7-2 and TRBJ1-3): GAGVSQSPSNKVTEKGKDVELRCDPISGHTALYWYRQSLGQGLEFLIYFQGNSAPDKSGLPSDRFSAERTGGSVSTLTIQRTQQEDSAVYLCASSFRTGSGNTIYFGEGSWLTVV.

The V call is TRBV5-6, the J call TRBJ2-7; a possible D gene is TRBD1 (6 bases). The CDR3 length is 14 residues. The germline V gene encodes CDR1 SGHDT and CDR2 YYEEEE. Trimming stripped 4 bases from V and 1 base from J, with 12 bases between. CDR3 DNA sequence: TGTGCCAGCAGCGCCCTCACAGGGTCCTACGAGCAGTACTTC. This sequence encodes CASSALTGSYEQYF.

This clonotype was counted many times. The chain uses TRBV9 and TRBJ2-1; 7 positions agree with TRBD2. V was pared by 1 base and J by 5 bases, with 6 bases of the junction left unmatched. Germline V lookup: CDR1 SGDLS, CDR2 YYNGEE. This CDR3 has 15 residues. This CDR3 reads CASSVIGLVDNEQFF. The CDR3 nucleotides read TGTGCCAGCAGCGTAATCGGACTAGTCGACAATGAGCAGTTCTTC. The full variable domain, completed using reference TRBV9 and TRBJ2-1, is DSGVTQTPKHLITATGQRVTLRCSPRSGDLSVYWYQQSLDQGLQFLIQYYNGEERAKGNILERFSAQQFPDLHSELNLSSLELGDSALYFCASSVIGLVDNEQFFGPGTRLTVL.

This clonotype was seen more than once but under ten times. The rearrangement joins TRBV20-1 to TRBJ1-3; 7 bases agree with TRBD1. This CDR3 has 12 residues. V gave up 6 bases and J gave up 4 bases; unmatched junction bases: 3. Germline CDR1 DFQATT, CDR2 SNEGSKA (reference sequence). CDR3 region: CSAQTGGNTIYF. Written as DNA, the CDR3 is TGCAGTGCCCAGACAGGGGGAAACACCATATATTTT.

This clonotype was counted at least ten times. The chain combines TRBV6-2 or TRBV6-3 with TRBJ1-1, with unresolved D. The germline V gene has CDR1 MNHEY and CDR2 SVGEGT. There are 14 residues in the CDR3. With 5 bases removed from V and 0 bases from J, the gap between germline ends came to 10 bases. The CDR3 reads CASSPTPLNTEAFF. CDR3 DNA sequence: TGTGCCAGCAGTCCGACGCCGCTGAACACTGAAGCTTTCTTT.

V usage is TRBV6-5 and J usage is TRBJ1-5; 8 nucleotides match TRBD1. The CDR3 sequence is 13 residues long. V shed 6 bases, J shed 7 bases, and the junction held 5 bases outside the gene matches. Per the germline V gene, CDR1 is MNHEY and CDR2 is SVGAGI. The CDR3 DNA reads as TGTGCCAGCAGGTCGGACAGGGCCCAGCCCCAGCATTTT. Protein: CASRSDRAQPQHF.

The sample holds many counts of this clonotype. The V gene is TRBV24-1, the J gene TRBJ2-3; D possibly corresponds to TRBD2 (5 bases). V lost 6 bases to trimming and J lost 2 bases, with 11 bases between them. This CDR3 comprises 14 residues. From germline, CDR1 is KGHDR and CDR2 SFDVKD. CDR3 sequence reads: CATSLTGSTDTQYF. The DNA for the CDR3 is TGTGCCACCAGTTTGACGGGGTCCACAGATACGCAGTATTTT.

The table lists this clonotype with a few counts. The chain joins TRBV5-4 to TRBJ1-5, with a possible D match to TRBD1 (5 bases). The CDR3 loop spans 13 amino acids. V was cut by 4 bases and J by 5 bases, with 10 bases left in between. CDR1 is SGHNT, CDR2 YYREEE, per germline (reference sequence). The CDR3 DNA is TGTGCCAGCAGCCGTGGACAAGATCAGCCCCAGCATTTT. Translated: CASSRGQDQPQHF.

The rearrangement links TRBV4-1 to TRBJ2-3; no clear D gene. V was shortened by 1 base and J by 6 bases, with 11 bases between the two germline ends. The CDR3 spans 14 residues. CDR1 and CDR2 from the germline V gene are MGHRA and YSYEKL. The CDR3 DNA reads TGCGCCAGCAGCCAAGCCCTCCCCTTGGATACGCAGTATTTT. It translates to CASSQALPLDTQYF.

The chain uses TRBV7-9 and TRBJ2-1, with D tentatively TRBD1 (5 bases). The V and J ends lost 0 bases and 5 bases respectively, with 8 bases between them. Germline values: CDR1 SEHNR, CDR2 FQNEAQ (reference sequence). This CDR3 is 14 amino acids long. Here the CDR3 reads CASSLAVGDNEQFF. The CDR3 nucleotides read TGTGCCAGCAGCTTAGCGGTAGGGGACAATGAGCAGTTCTTC.

Ten or more counts support this clonotype. The chain is built from TRBV20-1 and TRBJ2-7; no definite D call. Germline V gene data show CDR1 as DFQATT and CDR2 as SNEGSKA (reference sequence). This CDR3 has 15 residues. Between the trimmed V and J ends, which lost 0 bases and 3 bases, there was a span of 15 bases. CDR3 sequence reads: CSARDKGGRFYEQYF. CDR3 DNA: TGCAGTGCTAGAGATAAGGGTGGCCGGTTCTACGAGCAGTACTTC.